The T cell receptor beta chain under discussion was sequenced for a study of T cell repertoires in cytomegalovirus infection (dated by TCRdb to between 2018 and 2021). Study-level background: The peptide stimulations were aimed at well-studied HLA-B-restricted epitopes as well as recently identified HLA-C-restricted CMV epitopes, whose presentation resists viral immunomodulation. Because public TCR beta signatures pointed to carriage of CMV infection together with the matching HLA type, the HLA type of each donor mattered for the analysis. The paper as a whole reports these results and caveats: In both this cohort and an independent roughly 400-donor cohort, the cumulative frequency of public TCR beta family members distinguished carriers of CMV infection plus the relevant HLA type. The ex vivo response was dominated by HLA-C-restricted CMV-specific TCR beta clonotypes, which also provided the single most frequent clonotype in two of eight donors.

Reads for this sample came from an Illumina HiSeq 1500. TCRdb trimmed the raw reads at Q25, called clones with MiXCR and kept productive beta chains. Rows merge per CDR3 protein into single entries with the most common DNA and genes. This sample has some 940,000 distinct CDR3 sequences in its table, and around 30% of those were observed once. Together, the top ten hold around 15% of the sample. Read against the paper, the sample's treatment or condition label means: in vitro stimulation with specific CMV peptide epitopes to enrich CMV-specific T cells. The germline V gene specifies SNHLY as CDR1 and FYNNEI as CDR2. Taken from cysteine to phenylalanine, the CDR3 has 15 residues. Solely the CDR3 DNA is kept, with 45 bases framed from the first base. V loses 7 bases at its end and J loses 3 bases; junction bases beyond the gene matches: 11. This clonotype has just a few counts. What this receptor recognizes is not known. No base quality information exists; no much larger clone differs at one position.

The source is a human donor in good health (CMV status not recorded). Some clones in this sample may be carry-over from other donors' samples. This specimen consisted of cultured CD8+ T cells from PBMCs, obtained from culture after CMV antigen stimulation. Recombination linked TRBV2 to TRBJ1-2; TRBD1 matches 7 bases in the middle. CDR3 reads: CASTTRDSLYYGYTF. The bases are TGTGCCAGCACCACCCGGGACAGCCTTTACTATGGCTACACCTTC.